The 14 T cell receptor beta chains below come from one sample, sequenced in a study of T cells in localized non-small cell lung cancer. Assay used: immunoSEQ multiplex PCR; TCRdb lists only in-frame clones, some missing. The sample shows under 100,000 clones, more than 75% of them seen only once. The starting material was peripheral blood, obtained before any cancer treatment. All receptors come from a woman aged 35-75 years with stage I squamous cell lung carcinoma.

The chain employs TRBV20-1 and TRBJ1-1, with 7 bases matching TRBD1. CDR1 is DFQATT and CDR2 is SNEGSKA in the germline V gene (reference sequence). This CDR3 contains 11 residues. Trimming took 3 bases from V and 10 from J; bases not matched to a gene: 5. Here the CDR3 reads CSAREDRAAFF. The CDR3 DNA reads TGCAGTGCTAGGGAAGACAGGGCAGCTTTCTTT.

This chain joins TRBV4-1 and TRBJ1-2; perhaps TRBD1 as D (6 bases). This CDR3 is 16 amino acids long. The ends were cut back, 1 base at V and 4 bases at J, with 16 bases in the middle. Germline CDR1 MGHRA, CDR2 YSYEKL. CDR3 in DNA: TGCGCCAGCAGCCAAGGTACCGGACAGAACCTCTATGGCTACACCTTC. This codes for CASSQGTGQNLYGYTF.

This chain connects TRBV2 to TRBJ1-1; D unclear. The V end was cut by 4 bases, the J end by 2 bases, with 8 bases between. CDR1 and CDR2 (germline): SNHLY, FYNNEI. The CDR3 contains 13 residues. CDR3 amino acids: CASSVLGNTEAFF. The CDR3 region has the DNA TGTGCCAGCAGTGTTCTGGGAAACACTGAAGCTTTCTTT.

This clone was recorded only once. This sequence joins TRBV7-9 and TRBJ1-2, with TRBD1 identical over 8 bases. The V and J ends lost 5 bases and 2 bases, in that order; junction bases with no gene match: 4. Germline assignment: CDR1 SEHNR and CDR2 FQNEAQ (reference sequence). The CDR3 loop spans 14 amino acids. CDR3 coding DNA: TGTGCCAGCAGCCCCCGACAGGGGAACTATGGCTACACCTTC. Protein: CASSPRQGNYGYTF.

The chain employs TRBV2 and TRBJ2-1; D unclear. The CDR3 totals 15 residues. CDR1 is SNHLY, CDR2 FYNNEI, per germline. The V gene lost 3 bases and the J gene lost 4 bases, with 13 bases spanning the gap. CDR3 sequence reads: CASSDSPLNYNEQFF. The CDR3 DNA reads TGTGCCAGCAGTGACAGCCCCCTTAATTACAATGAGCAGTTCTTC.

V usage is TRBV6-5 and J usage is TRBJ1-6, with D maybe TRBD1 (5 bases). The CDR3 covers 14 residues. Germline-derived CDR1 and CDR2 are MNHEY and SVGAGI. V lost 2 bases and J 11 bases, leaving 13 bases between the germline ends. CDR3 sequence (DNA): TGTGCCAGCAGTTACCAAAATCGGGGCACACCCCTCCACTTT. It is translated as CASSYQNRGTPLHF.

The gene calls are TRBV5-1 and TRBJ1-1, with TRBD1 matching 8 bases. The CDR3 has 14 amino acids. CDR1 and CDR2 from the germline V gene are SGHRS and YFSETQ. Trimming cost V 0 bases and J 7 bases; bases outside gene matches: 5. For the CDR3, the DNA is TGCGCCAGCAGCTTGGTTCAGGGGGCTCTTGAAGCTTTCTTT. Amino acid sequence: CASSLVQGALEAFF.

This chain uses TRBV5-1 with TRBJ1-6; the D is unclear. The CDR3 covers 15 residues. Germline loops: CDR1 SGHRS, CDR2 YFSETQ. V was pared by 0 bases and J by 7 bases, with 11 bases between. CDR3 DNA sequence: TGCGCCAGCAGCTTGGATCGGGTCCCCAATTCACCCCTCCACTTT. This codes for CASSLDRVPNSPLHF.

The rearrangement uses TRBV5-4 and TRBJ1-6; 8 bases align to TRBD1. Trimming cost V 4 bases and J 6 bases; bases outside gene matches: 12. From germline, CDR1 is SGHNT and CDR2 YYREEE (reference sequence). The CDR3 is 17 residues long. CDR3 nucleotides: TGTGCCAGCAGCCTAAGAATGACAGGGGTTAGTAATTCACCCCTCCACTTT. It specifies CASSLRMTGVSNSPLHF.

The chain employs TRBV9 and TRBJ2-2; 9 positions match TRBD1. With 4 bases clipped from V and 9 bases from J, the junction kept 10 bases outside the gene matches. This CDR3 contains 15 residues. CDR1 is SGDLS and CDR2 is YYNGEE in the germline V gene. CDR3 DNA: TGTGCCAGCAGCTCACCCGGGACAGGGAACCGGGAGCTGTTTTTT. It encodes CASSSPGTGNRELFF.

The CDR3 sequence is CASSALTGPGQKLFF. The CDR3 nucleotides are TGTGCCAGCAGTGCTCTGACAGGGCCGGGGCAAAAACTGTTTTTT. The V gene is TRBV2, the J gene TRBJ1-4; 7 bases are shared with TRBD1. This CDR3 has 15 residues. Germline V gives CDR1 SNHLY, CDR2 FYNNEI. Trimming at V came to 4 bases and at J to 9 bases, leaving 11 bases not matched to a gene.

This clone appeared a single time. Here the CDR3 DNA reads TGTGCCAGCAGCGTAGGAGGGGAAATGGCGTCAGGCTACACCTTC. It encodes CASSVGGEMASGYTF. The chain uses TRBV9 and TRBJ1-2; tentative D call: TRBD1 (5 bases). The CDR3 length is 15 residues. The germline V gene has CDR1 SGDLS and CDR2 YYNGEE. Trimming pared 0 bases from V and 8 bases from J, leaving 17 bases between.

The chain couples TRBV19 to TRBJ1-1; 8 bases are a match to TRBD1. V dropped 7 bases and J dropped 7; count of bases not matched to a gene: 8. This CDR3 is built from 13 residues. Germline-derived CDR1 and CDR2 are LNHDA and SQIVND (reference sequence). For the CDR3, the DNA is TGTGCCAGTACCCGGACAGGGAGAAATGAAGCTTTCTTT. Translating it yields CASTRTGRNEAFF.

The CDR3 DNA reads as TGTGCCAGCAGCGTATCCCCATCAATTAATGAAAAACTGTTTTTT. Its translation: CASSVSPSINEKLFF. J is TRBJ1-4 and V is TRBV9, with D unclear. The germline V gene encodes CDR1 SGDLS and CDR2 YYNGEE. Trimming pared 1 base from V and 4 bases from J, leaving 11 bases between. The CDR3 consists of 15 residues.